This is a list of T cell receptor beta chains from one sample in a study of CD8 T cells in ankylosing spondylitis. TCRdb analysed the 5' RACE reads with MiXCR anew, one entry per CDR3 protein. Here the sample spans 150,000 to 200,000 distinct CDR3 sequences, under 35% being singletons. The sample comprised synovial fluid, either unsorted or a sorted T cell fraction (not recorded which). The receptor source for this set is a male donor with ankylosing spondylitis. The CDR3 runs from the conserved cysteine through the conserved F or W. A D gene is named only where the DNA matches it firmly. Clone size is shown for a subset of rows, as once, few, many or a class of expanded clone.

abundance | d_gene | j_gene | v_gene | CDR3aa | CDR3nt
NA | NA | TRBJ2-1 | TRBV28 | CASTGIYNEQFF | TGTGCCAGCACAGGGATCTACAATGAGCAGTTCTTC
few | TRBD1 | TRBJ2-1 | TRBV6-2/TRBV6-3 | CASGDRGNEQFF | TGTGCCAGCGGAGACAGGGGCAATGAGCAGTTCTTC
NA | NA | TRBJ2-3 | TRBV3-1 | CASSQESRGSTQYF | TGTGCCAGCAGCCAAGAGTCCAGAGGGAGTACGCAGTATTTT
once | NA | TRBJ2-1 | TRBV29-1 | CSVDRVGSYNEQFF | TGCAGCGTTGACAGGGTTGGTTCCTACAATGAGCAGTTCTTC
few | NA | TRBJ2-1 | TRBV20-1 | CSASASSNEQFF | TGCAGTGCTAGTGCCAGTAGCAATGAGCAGTTCTTC
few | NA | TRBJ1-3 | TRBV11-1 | CASSPPPGKSLSGNTIYF | TGTGCCAGCAGCCCCCCGCCTGGGAAGTCCCTCTCTGGAAACACCATATATTTT
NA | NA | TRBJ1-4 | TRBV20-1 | CSAPSPPGNEKLFF | TGCAGTGCCCCCTCTCCTCCCGGTAATGAAAAACTGTTTTTT
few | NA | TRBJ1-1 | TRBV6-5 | CASSLVSPQNLRPEAFF | TGTGCCAGCAGCTTAGTAAGCCCCCAGAATCTGAGGCCTGAAGCTTTCTTT
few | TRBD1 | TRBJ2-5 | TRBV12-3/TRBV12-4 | CASSDGQGRAETQYF | TGTGCCAGCAGTGATGGACAGGGGCGAGCAGAGACCCAGTACTTC
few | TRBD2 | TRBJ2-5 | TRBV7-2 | CASSLARGGTQETQYF | TGTGCCAGCAGCTTAGCTCGGGGGGGGACCCAAGAGACCCAGTACTTC
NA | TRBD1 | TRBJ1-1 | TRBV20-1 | CSAPTSGGNTEAFF | TGCAGTGCTCCTACTTCAGGGGGGAACACTGAAGCTTTCTTT
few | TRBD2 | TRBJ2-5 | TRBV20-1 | CSAPLAGRQETQYF | TGCAGTGCTCCTCTAGCGGGCCGACAAGAGACCCAGTACTTC
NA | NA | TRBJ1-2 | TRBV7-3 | CASSLTAAENNYGYTF | TGTGCCAGCAGCTTAACGGCAGCCGAGAATAACTATGGCTACACCTTC
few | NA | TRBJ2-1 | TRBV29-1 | CSVAHNEQFF | TGCAGCGTTGCCCACAATGAGCAGTTCTTC
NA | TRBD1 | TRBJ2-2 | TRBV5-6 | CASSSDRGQRSGELFF | TGTGCCAGCAGCTCAGACAGGGGACAAAGATCCGGGGAGCTGTTTTTT
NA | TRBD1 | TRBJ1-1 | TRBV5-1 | CASSPGPGGANTEAFF | TGCGCCAGCAGCCCGGGCCCAGGGGGCGCGAACACTGAAGCTTTCTTT
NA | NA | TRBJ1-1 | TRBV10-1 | CASSEFGRPGEAFF | TGCGCCAGCAGTGAGTTCGGTCGGCCCGGTGAAGCTTTCTTT
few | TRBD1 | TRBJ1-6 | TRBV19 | CASSAGQGRSPLHF | TGTGCCAGTAGTGCCGGACAGGGAAGATCACCCCTCCACTTT
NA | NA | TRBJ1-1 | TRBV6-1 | CASAGFGTMNTEAFF | TGTGCCAGCGCAGGATTCGGGACGATGAACACTGAAGCTTTCTTT
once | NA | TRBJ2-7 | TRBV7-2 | CASRQAGNFEQYF | TGTGCCAGCAGACAGGCCGGAAATTTCGAGCAGTACTTC
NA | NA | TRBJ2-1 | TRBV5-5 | CASSPEQGSSYNEQFF | TGTGCCAGCAGCCCGGAACAGGGAAGCTCCTACAATGAGCAGTTCTTC
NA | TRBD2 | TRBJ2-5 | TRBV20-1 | CSLDRVAGEETQYF | TGCAGTCTCGACCGGGTAGCGGGGGAAGAGACCCAGTACTTC
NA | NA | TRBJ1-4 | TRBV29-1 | CSVVGTRGSGEKLFF | TGCAGCGTGGTTGGGACTCGGGGCAGTGGTGAAAAACTGTTTTTT
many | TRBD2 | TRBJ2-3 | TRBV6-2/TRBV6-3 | CASRTSGGSSTDTQYF | TGTGCCAGCAGGACTAGCGGGGGCTCTAGCACAGATACGCAGTATTTT
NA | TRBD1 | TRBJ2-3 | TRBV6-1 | CASSEVIAGGASTDTQYF | TGTGCCAGCAGTGAAGTCATCGCAGGGGGCGCCAGCACAGATACGCAGTATTTT
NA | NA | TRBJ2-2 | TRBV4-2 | CASSQGGGTGGPRSGELFF | TGTGCCAGCAGCCAAGGGGGAGGGACGGGGGGCCCACGGAGCGGGGAGCTGTTTTTT
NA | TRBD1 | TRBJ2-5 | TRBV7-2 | CASSPLGLGQETQYF | TGTGCCAGCAGCCCCCTTGGTCTGGGACAGGAGACCCAGTACTTC
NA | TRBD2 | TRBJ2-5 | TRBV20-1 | CSGVSGSVETQYF | TGCAGTGGGGTTAGCGGGAGTGTAGAGACCCAGTACTTC
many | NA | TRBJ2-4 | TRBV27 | CASSLSTPRDIQYF | TGTGCCAGCAGTTTATCGACACCGCGGGACATTCAGTACTTC
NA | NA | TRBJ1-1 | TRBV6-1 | CATLGGRSINTEAFF | TGTGCCACCCTGGGGGGACGGTCAATCAACACTGAAGCTTTCTTT
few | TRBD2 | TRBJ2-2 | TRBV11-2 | CASSFGTRGGGGTGELFF | TGTGCCAGCAGCTTCGGGACTCGCGGGGGGGGAGGGACCGGGGAGCTGTTTTTT
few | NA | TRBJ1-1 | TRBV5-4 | CASSLGGRYTEAFF | TGTGCCAGCAGCTTGGGGGGACGGTACACTGAAGCTTTCTTT
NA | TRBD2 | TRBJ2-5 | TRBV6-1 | CASSPELAFQETQYF | TGTGCCAGCAGTCCCGAACTAGCGTTCCAAGAGACCCAGTACTTC
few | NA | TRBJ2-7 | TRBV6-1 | CASRHSVVRDNEQYF | TGTGCCAGCAGACACAGTGTCGTGAGGGATAACGAGCAGTACTTC
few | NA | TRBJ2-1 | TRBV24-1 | CATSDVRLREQFF | TGTGCCACCAGTGATGTCCGGTTAAGGGAGCAGTTCTTC
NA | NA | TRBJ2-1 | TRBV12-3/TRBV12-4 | CASSFGRLNEQFF | TGTGCCAGCAGTTTTGGCAGGCTCAATGAGCAGTTCTTC
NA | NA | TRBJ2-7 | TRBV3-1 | CASSQDLWGYEQYF | TGTGCCAGCAGCCAAGATCTGTGGGGCTACGAGCAGTACTTC
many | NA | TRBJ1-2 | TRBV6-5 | CASSYSINREYGYTF | TGTGCCAGCAGTTACTCGATTAACAGGGAGTATGGCTACACCTTC
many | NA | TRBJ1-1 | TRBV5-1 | CASSSKTGGNTEAFF | TGCGCCAGCAGCTCGAAAACGGGCGGGAACACTGAAGCTTTCTTT
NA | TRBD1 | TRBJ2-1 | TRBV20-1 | CSAPTDRVNEQFF | TGCAGTGCTCCTACGGACAGGGTCAATGAGCAGTTCTTC
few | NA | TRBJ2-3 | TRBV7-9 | CASSLAQATDTQYF | TGTGCCAGCAGCTTAGCCCAGGCGACAGATACGCAGTATTTT
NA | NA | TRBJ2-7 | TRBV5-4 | CASRKGSSSYEQYF | TGTGCCAGCCGTAAGGGTTCGAGCTCCTACGAGCAGTACTTC
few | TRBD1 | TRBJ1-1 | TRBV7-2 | CASSSRQGLINTEAFF | TGTGCCAGCAGCTCCCGACAGGGGCTAATAAACACTGAAGCTTTCTTT
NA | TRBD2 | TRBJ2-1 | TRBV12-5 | CASGLVLAGGNEQFF | TGTGCTAGTGGTTTGGTACTAGCGGGGGGGAATGAGCAGTTCTTC
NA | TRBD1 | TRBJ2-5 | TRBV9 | CASSVGYRDREETQYF | TGTGCCAGCAGCGTAGGTTATAGGGACAGGGAAGAGACCCAGTACTTC
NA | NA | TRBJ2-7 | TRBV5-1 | CASSKEPTYEQYF | TGCGCCAGCAGTAAGGAACCTACCTACGAGCAGTACTTC
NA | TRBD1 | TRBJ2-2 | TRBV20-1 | CSAGTGGTGELFF | TGCAGTGCTGGGACAGGGGGGACCGGGGAGCTGTTTTTT
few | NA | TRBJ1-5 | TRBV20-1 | CSAGGGRGNQPQHF | TGCAGTGCTGGGGGGGGCAGGGGTAATCAGCCCCAGCATTTT
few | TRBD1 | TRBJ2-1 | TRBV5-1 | CASSSGQGALFNEQFF | TGCGCCAGCAGCTCAGGACAGGGGGCGTTGTTCAATGAGCAGTTCTTC
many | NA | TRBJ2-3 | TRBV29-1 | CSVVPGTDTQYF | TGCAGCGTTGTACCGGGGACAGATACGCAGTATTTT
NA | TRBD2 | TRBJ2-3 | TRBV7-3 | CASSLTSGGGDTQYF | TGTGCCAGCAGCTTAACTAGCGGGGGGGGAGATACGCAGTATTTT
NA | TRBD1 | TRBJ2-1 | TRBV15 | CATSRRGQGKYNEQFF | TGTGCCACCAGCAGACGGGGACAGGGCAAGTACAATGAGCAGTTCTTC
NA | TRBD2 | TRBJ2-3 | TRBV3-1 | CASSPDLAGATTDTQYF | TGTGCCAGCAGCCCAGATTTAGCGGGGGCCACCACAGATACGCAGTATTTT
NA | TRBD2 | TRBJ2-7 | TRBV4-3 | CASSQMLAAYEQYF | TGCGCCAGCAGCCAGATGCTAGCGGCCTACGAGCAGTACTTC
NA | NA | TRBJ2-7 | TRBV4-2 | CASSQEGTDYEQYF | TGTGCCAGCAGCCAAGAGGGTACAGACTACGAGCAGTACTTC
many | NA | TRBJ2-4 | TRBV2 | CASTLLQGGGLAKNIQYF | TGTGCCAGCACCCTCCTACAGGGGGGGGGCTTAGCCAAAAACATTCAGTACTTC
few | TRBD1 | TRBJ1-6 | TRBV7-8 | CASSLAGQVRNSPLHF | TGTGCCAGCAGCTTAGCAGGACAGGTCCGGAATTCACCCCTCCACTTT
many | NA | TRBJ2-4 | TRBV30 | CAWSTQVIQYF | TGTGCCTGGAGTACTCAGGTCATTCAGTACTTC